The 13 T cell receptor beta chains listed next were all sequenced from one sample in a study of response to subunit inactivated influenza vaccine. TCRdb ran MiXCR on the RT-PCR reads and lists one entry per CDR3 protein. The sample yields more than 450,000 distinct CDR3 sequences, around 8% seen once. The input for sequencing was PBMCs from blood, taken less than 25 months after vaccination. Receptors originate from a man in his fifties or sixties who received an inactivated influenza vaccine.

The J gene is TRBJ1-2, the V gene TRBV10-3; unclear D gene. V lost 0 bases to trimming and J lost 0 bases, with 8 bases between them. The germline V gene has CDR1 ENHRY and CDR2 SYGVKD. This CDR3 has 15 amino acids. CDR3 nucleotides: TGTGCCATCAGTGAGTCGGTAACAGCTAACTATGGCTACACCTTC. It codes for CAISESVTANYGYTF.

The chain combines TRBV20-1 with TRBJ2-5; 7 positions agree with TRBD2. Losses at the gene ends were 6 bases for V and 1 base for J; bases not matched to a gene: 5. Germline loops: CDR1 DFQATT, CDR2 SNEGSKA (reference sequence). The length of the CDR3 is 13 residues. The CDR3 here is CSAKGLPQETQYF. The CDR3 DNA is TGCAGTGCCAAGGGACTACCCCAAGAGACCCAGTACTTC.

J is TRBJ1-2 and V is TRBV6-5; D perhaps matches TRBD1 (5 bases). V lost 0 bases and J 1 base, leaving 9 bases between the germline ends. CDR1 and CDR2 from the germline V gene are MNHEY and SVGAGI. This CDR3 comprises 15 residues. CDR3 protein: CASSYSGGRNYGYTF. Here the CDR3 DNA reads TGTGCCAGCAGTTACTCCGGGGGTCGTAACTATGGCTACACCTTC.

This clonotype showed up many times. The chain has TRBV12-3 or TRBV12-4 and TRBJ2-1; 9 bases map to TRBD2. V was clipped by 6 bases and J by 0 bases; unmatched bases: 3. The CDR3 spans 15 residues. CDR3 nucleotides: TGTGCCAGCAGGTTACTAGCGGGCTCCTACAATGAGCAGTTCTTC. Translated: CASRLLAGSYNEQFF.

This clonotype was recorded many times. The chain recombines TRBV10-3 with TRBJ1-2; the D gene is possibly TRBD1 (5 bases). The CDR3 runs to 13 residues. Germline V lookup: CDR1 ENHRY, CDR2 SYGVKD. Trimming shortened V by 2 bases and J by 1 base, and 5 bases separated the two germline ends. DNA for the CDR3: TGTGCCATCAGTGAGGACAGTAACTATGGCTACACCTTC. Protein product: CAISEDSNYGYTF.

The genes are TRBV15 and TRBJ2-5; 8 bases map to TRBD1. The CDR3 totals 16 residues. Per germline, CDR1 LNHNV and CDR2 YYDKDF (reference sequence). V dropped 0 bases and J dropped 5; count of bases not matched to a gene: 8. CDR3 sequence: CATSRDRRRGHETQYF. CDR3 nucleotide sequence: TGTGCCACCAGCAGAGATCGTCGCAGGGGGCACGAGACCCAGTACTTC.

This clonotype occurred many times. CDR3 protein: CASSPGQPYEQYF. DNA of the CDR3: TGTGCCAGCAGTCCGGGACAGCCTTACGAGCAGTACTTC. The chain is built from TRBV12-3 or TRBV12-4 and TRBJ2-7; TRBD1 agrees at 7 bases. The CDR3 covers 13 residues. Trimming took 5 bases from V and 4 from J; bases not matched to a gene: 5.

The V and J genes are TRBV20-1 and TRBJ2-5, with a weak D call TRBD2 (7 bases). The length of the CDR3 is 15 residues. V was trimmed by 2 bases and J by 2 bases, leaving 15 bases between them. Germline lookup yields CDR1 DFQATT and CDR2 SNEGSKA (reference sequence). The CDR3 sequence: CSARLAGAQQETQYF. CDR3 bases: TGCAGTGCTAGACTCGCGGGGGCCCAACAAGAGACCCAGTACTTC.

In its sample, this clonotype was seen many times. The chain carries TRBV20-1 and TRBJ2-1, with 10 bases aligning to TRBD2. Trimming removed 0 bases from V and 3 bases from J; junction bases left unmatched: 8. The germline CDR1 and CDR2 sequences are DFQATT and SNEGSKA (reference sequence). The CDR3 sequence is 17 residues long. CDR3 loop: CSARDLGLAEHYNEQFF. For the CDR3, the DNA is TGCAGTGCTAGAGATCTCGGACTAGCGGAACACTACAATGAGCAGTTCTTC.

The chain joins TRBV20-1 to TRBJ2-3; no clear D. The ends were cut back, 0 bases at V and 5 bases at J, with 6 bases in the middle. Germline CDR1 is DFQATT and CDR2 is SNEGSKA (reference sequence). The CDR3 is 12 residues long. The DNA for the CDR3 is TGCAGTGCTAGAGATGTGGGAGATACGCAGTATTTT. It yields the protein CSARDVGDTQYF.

The genes are TRBV29-1 and TRBJ1-1; D is undetermined. Germline-derived CDR1 and CDR2 are SQVTM and ANQGSEA. Trimming cost V 6 bases and J 1 base, with 15 bases left between them. The CDR3 is 14 residues long. The CDR3 spells CSVETRRSNTEAFF. CDR3 DNA sequence: TGCAGCGTGGAGACCAGGCGATCGAACACTGAAGCTTTCTTT.

V usage is TRBV12-3 or TRBV12-4 and J usage is TRBJ2-3; D not resolved. The germline V and J ends were trimmed by 3 bases and 5 bases, with 6 bases remaining between them. This CDR3 contains 12 residues. The CDR3 spells CASSLTKDTQYF. In DNA, the CDR3 is TGTGCCAGCAGTTTGACAAAAGATACGCAGTATTTT.

This clonotype was found many times. The chain links TRBV20-1 to TRBJ2-1; no clear D. Per the germline V gene, CDR1 is DFQATT and CDR2 is SNEGSKA (reference sequence). This CDR3 has 12 residues. V was shortened by 0 bases and J by 9 bases, with 9 bases between the two germline ends. The CDR3 DNA is TGCAGTGCTAGAGATGTAGCCAGTGAGCAGTTCTTC. Amino acid sequence: CSARDVASEQFF.